This T cell receptor beta chain originates from a study of T cell clonotyping in hematopoietic cell transplantation. General study points: Higher Inverse Simpson Index values in graft donor and pretransplant recipient predicted broader posttransplant TCR diversity. At the given depth, recipient repertoires were over 95% de novo clonotypes.

Some clones are missing from TCRdb's copy, which holds only in-frame ones; the method was immunoSEQ multiplex PCR. The table lists fewer than 50,000 clones, 94% of them singletons. Worth noting for this clone: Its antigen is unidentified.

Trimming stripped 5 bases from V and 5 bases from J, with 12 bases between. Germline V CDR1 and CDR2: MDHEN, SYDVKM. The CDR3 consists of 13 residues. The chain recombines TRBV28 with TRBJ2-5; maybe TRBD2 (6 bases). The source is a woman between 45 and 60 years old in good health. Some clones in this sample may be carry-over from other donors' samples. The sequencing input was peripheral blood mononuclear cells. CDR3 nucleotides: TGTGCCAGCAGTCATTCAGGGAGGGAGACCCAGTACTTC. Its protein product is CASSHSGRETQYF.